This T cell receptor (beta chain) was documented in a study of T cells after yellow fever vaccination. Study-wide results and caveats: Detected again after the booster were most primary-vaccination clones, at 95% to 97% CD4 and 80% to 90% CD8. The secondary response was weaker, and its peak arrived faster, on day 5 versus 15.

About this clonotype: The antigen is not known.

TCRdb re-analysed the 5' RACE reads in MiXCR, keeping a single row per CDR3 protein. The sample contains around 400,000 distinct CDR3 sequences, 11% of which appear only once. V was trimmed by 5 bases and J by 4 bases, leaving 17 bases between them. Germline assignment: CDR1 MNHEY and CDR2 SMNVEV (reference sequence). This CDR3 contains 15 residues. The sequencing here drew on PBMCs, taken on the day of the first yellow fever vaccination. V usage is TRBV27 and J usage is TRBJ2-5; D remains ambiguous. The TCR sequence derives from a young man who received the YFV17D yellow fever vaccine. As DNA, the CDR3 is TGTGCCAGCAGTCCCCTCATCGATCCCGGAGAGACCCAGTACTTC. Protein: CASSPLIDPGETQYF.